The 29 T cell receptor beta chains listed next were all sequenced from one sample in a study of cytomegalovirus exposure and HLA in healthy donors. The PCR ran on 60 Vbeta and 13 Jbeta primers. Clones were read by immunoSEQ multiplex PCR, and TCRdb kept only the in-frame ones, dropping some. The sample lists some 99,000 clones, just under 70% occurring once. Sequencing used PBMCs. The receptor source for this set is a woman aged 70-85 years in good health and CMV-seropositive.

This chain connects TRBV18 to TRBJ1-1; TRBD1 aligns across 7 bases. The trim removed 5 bases at V and 3 bases at J, leaving 3 bases unmatched. The CDR3 is 13 amino acids. CDR1 KGHSH and CDR2 LQKENI come from the germline V gene. This CDR3 reads CASSATGDTEAFF. The CDR3 DNA sequence: TGTGCCAGCTCAGCCACAGGGGACACTGAAGCTTTCTTT.

The chain links TRBV15 to TRBJ1-1, with TRBD1 matching 8 bases. The junction had 9 bases not matched to a gene; V was cut back by 1 base and J by 5 bases. The CDR3 consists of 16 residues. CDR1 is LNHNV and CDR2 is YYDKDF in the germline V gene (reference sequence). CDR3 nucleotides: TGTGCCACCAGCAGAGGATCAGGGGGCGTGAGTACTGAAGCTTTCTTT. This gives the protein CATSRGSGGVSTEAFF. The entire variable domain, with the rest obtained from reference TRBV15 and TRBJ1-1, is as follows: DAMVIQNPRYQVTQFGKPVTLSCSQTLNHNVMYWYQQKSSQAPKLLFHYYDKDFNNEADTPDNFQSRRPNTSFCFLDIRSPGLGDTAMYLCATSRGSGGVSTEAFFGQGTRLTVV.

This clone has more than one count but fewer than ten. The chain carries TRBV2 and TRBJ1-6; 11 positions match TRBD1. The J segment lost 7 bases and the V segment lost 6 bases, leaving 2 bases of the junction unmatched. CDR3 length equals 14 residues. Germline-derived CDR1 and CDR2 are SNHLY and FYNNEI. CDR3: CASRGTGGNSPLHF. The DNA for the CDR3 is TGTGCCAGCAGAGGGACAGGGGGAAATTCACCCCTCCACTTT.

The chain combines TRBV7-2 with TRBJ1-1; no clear D gene. CDR1 and CDR2 (germline): SGHTA, FQGNSA. The CDR3 has 12 amino acids. With 2 bases removed from V and 8 bases from J, the gap between germline ends came to 9 bases. The CDR3 region has the DNA TGTGCCAGCAGCTTATTGGAGTCCGAAGCTTTCTTT. Protein: CASSLLESEAFF.

This clone occurred a few times. This chain connects TRBV10-3 to TRBJ1-1, with D maybe TRBD1 (6 bases). CDR1 is ENHRY and CDR2 is SYGVKD in the germline V gene. This CDR3 has 13 residues. Trimming took off 11 bases at V and 4 bases at J, with 17 bases between the two ends. CDR3 nucleotide sequence: TGTGCCGGCAGTGTCCAGGGGTTCACTGAAGCTTTCTTT. Amino acids: CAGSVQGFTEAFF.

This chain joins TRBV7-2 and TRBJ2-7; the D gene is possibly TRBD2 (6 bases). This CDR3 is 15 amino acids long. CDR1 is SGHTA and CDR2 is FQGNSA in the germline V gene. V was shortened by 1 base and J by 4 bases, with 14 bases between the two germline ends. The CDR3 DNA reads as TGTGCCAGCAGCTTAGGGTTTCTAGCGTCATACGAGCAGTACTTC. Its protein product is CASSLGFLASYEQYF.

V usage is TRBV5-1 and J usage is TRBJ2-1; D is unclear. Germline V gene data show CDR1 as SGHRS and CDR2 as YFSETQ. CDR3 length: 13 residues. Trimming removed 4 bases at V and 12 bases at J, with 17 bases between. The CDR3 loop reads CASSLLASVRQFF. The CDR3 DNA follows: TGCGCCAGCAGCCTCCTCGCTTCCGTGAGGCAGTTCTTC.

The chain carries TRBV29-1 and TRBJ2-2, with TRBD2 identical over 11 bases. This CDR3 contains 17 residues. Trimming cost V 3 bases and J 3 bases; bases outside gene matches: 9. The germline gives CDR1 SQVTM, CDR2 ANQGSEA. The CDR3 region has the DNA TGCAGCGTTGAGTGGGCTAGCGGGGGGTTGTACACCGGGGAGCTGTTTTTT. The encoded protein is CSVEWASGGLYTGELFF.

V usage is TRBV15 and J usage is TRBJ2-3, with 7 bases matching TRBD1. CDR3 size: 15 residues. The germline V gene encodes CDR1 LNHNV and CDR2 YYDKDF (reference sequence). With V trimmed by 5 bases and J by 5 bases, 10 bases remained unmatched. The CDR3 loop is CATSRRTGPQDTQYF. DNA for the CDR3: TGTGCCACCAGCCGCAGGACAGGACCCCAAGATACGCAGTATTTT.

This clone was counted a few times. The V gene is TRBV9, the J gene TRBJ2-2; D is perhaps TRBD1 (5 bases). CDR3 size: 15 residues. Looked up from germline, CDR1 is SGDLS and CDR2 is YYNGEE. V lost 2 bases, J lost 0 bases, and 8 bases lay in between. CDR3 sequence reads: CASSVTGSNTGELFF. In nucleotides, the CDR3 is TGTGCCAGCAGCGTTACAGGTTCGAACACCGGGGAGCTGTTTTTT.

This rearrangement joins TRBV30 to TRBJ1-3, with a tentative D call TRBD1 (6 bases). The last part of the DNA fits TRBJ1-5 better; the J call may be wrong. The germline V gene has CDR1 GTSNPN and CDR2 SVGIG (reference sequence). The CDR3 spans 11 residues. Written as DNA, the CDR3 is TGTGCCTGGTCTAATTGGGACACCCAGCATTTT. As protein: CAWSNWDTQHF.

This clone was counted a few times. The chain carries TRBV6-6 and TRBJ2-2; 10 bases are shared with TRBD2. Germline lookup yields CDR1 MNHNY and CDR2 SVGAGI (reference sequence). CDR3 length equals 16 residues. V dropped 6 bases and J dropped 8; count of bases not matched to a gene: 12. The CDR3 spells CASRGPSSGGMGELFF. CDR3 DNA sequence: TGTGCCAGCAGAGGACCGAGTAGCGGGGGGATGGGGGAGCTGTTTTTT.

The chain carries TRBV7-9 and TRBJ2-7; possible D gene TRBD1, 5 bases. V shed 4 bases and J shed 1 base, with 11 bases lying between them. CDR3 length: 14 residues. CDR1 SEHNR and CDR2 FQNEAQ come from the germline V gene (reference sequence). In nucleotides, the CDR3 is TGTGCCAGCAGCTCCGAACAGGTATCCTACGAGCAGTACTTC. Translating gives CASSSEQVSYEQYF.

The chain carries TRBV7-9 and TRBJ1-1; D possibly corresponds to TRBD1 (5 bases). This CDR3 is built from 15 residues. Trimming pared 5 bases from V and 6 bases from J, leaving 19 bases between. The germline CDR1 and CDR2 sequences are SEHNR and FQNEAQ (reference sequence). The CDR3 DNA reads as TGTGCCAGCAGCCTGATAGGGAGGGGTAAGGCTGAAGCTTTCTTT. Translation gives CASSLIGRGKAEAFF. Combining the CDR3 with reference TRBV7-9 and TRBJ1-1 gives the whole variable domain DTGVSQNPRHKITKRGQNVTFRCDPISEHNRLYWYRQTLGQGPEFLTYFQNEAQLEKSRLLSDRFSAERPKGSFSTLEIQRTEQGDSAMYLCASSLIGRGKAEAFFGQGTRLTVV.

DNA of the CDR3: TGTGCTAGTGGTTTGGTACAAGGAGGGAGGTACGAGCAGTACTTC. This translates into CASGLVQGGRYEQYF. This chain links TRBV12-5 with TRBJ2-7; the D gene is possibly TRBD2 (6 bases). The CDR3 length is 15 residues. Germline V gives CDR1 LGHNT, CDR2 FRNRAP. Trimming pared 0 bases from V and 4 bases from J, leaving 13 bases between.

This clone was found once. The J gene is TRBJ2-7, the V gene TRBV7-2; TRBD1 matches 8 bases. Germline V CDR1 and CDR2: SGHTA, FQGNSA. This CDR3 has 12 residues. The V and J ends lost 6 bases and 9 bases, in that order; junction bases with no gene match: 7. The CDR3 bases are TGTGCCAGCAGACCCGGGACAGGCTGGCAGTACTTC. This codes for CASRPGTGWQYF.

The chain uses TRBV10-3 and TRBJ2-5; TRBD1 might be the D (6 bases). From germline, CDR1 is ENHRY and CDR2 SYGVKD. The V end was cut by 6 bases, the J end by 1 base, with 9 bases between. This CDR3 has 13 residues. The CDR3 is CAIRDSLQETQYF. The CDR3 bases are TGTGCCATCAGGGACAGCCTCCAAGAGACCCAGTACTTC.

In its sample, this clone was seen once. V usage is TRBV29-1 and J usage is TRBJ1-1; 7 bases are shared with TRBD1. CDR3 size: 15 residues. Germline values: CDR1 SQVTM, CDR2 ANQGSEA. J gave up 4 bases and V 3 bases, and 11 bases lay outside the gene matches. CDR3 nucleotide sequence: TGCAGCGTTGAGGGCAGGGGGTCCGGGGTCACTGAAGCTTTCTTT. Residues: CSVEGRGSGVTEAFF.

This rearrangement joins TRBV5-1 to TRBJ2-7; no reliable D call. V was shortened by 3 bases and J by 6 bases, with 13 bases between the two germline ends. The CDR3 covers 13 residues. Germline CDR1 reads SGHRS; CDR2 reads YFSETQ. The CDR3: CASSSPGQSEQYF. The CDR3 bases are TGCGCCAGCAGCTCACCGGGTCAGTCCGAGCAGTACTTC.

This sequence joins TRBV7-2 and TRBJ2-5; the match to TRBD2 covers 15 bases. Per the germline V gene, CDR1 is SGHTA and CDR2 is FQGNSA. V lost 10 bases to trimming and J lost 4 bases; unmatched junction nucleotides: 10. The CDR3 is 16 residues long. In nucleotides, the CDR3 is TGTGCCACCCCGATACGGACTAGCGGGGGGGCAGAGACCCAGTACTTC. It encodes CATPIRTSGGAETQYF.

CDR3 amino acids: CAWSVQGASSSEQYF. The CDR3, as DNA: TGTGCCTGGAGTGTACAAGGGGCCTCCTCGTCAGAGCAGTACTTC. This sequence joins TRBV30 and TRBJ2-7; possibly TRBD1 for D (5 bases). The CDR3 sequence is 15 residues long. Germline assignment: CDR1 GTSNPN and CDR2 SVGIG (reference sequence). V lost 0 bases and J 7 bases, leaving 19 bases between the germline ends.

The chain links TRBV5-1 to TRBJ2-1, with D possibly TRBD1 on 6 matching bases. CDR1 is SGHRS and CDR2 is YFSETQ in the germline V gene. This CDR3 spans 14 amino acids. Trimming removed 0 bases at V and 7 bases at J, with 11 bases between. CDR3 protein: CASSLEVRGNEQFF. The DNA for the CDR3 is TGCGCCAGCAGCTTGGAGGTTAGGGGGAATGAGCAGTTCTTC.

The chain links TRBV2 to TRBJ2-6, with 10 bases lining up with TRBD1. J was trimmed by 2 bases and V by 3 bases; bases with no gene match: 1. The germline V gene encodes CDR1 SNHLY and CDR2 FYNNEI. This CDR3 has 16 amino acids. The CDR3, as DNA: TGTGCCAGCAGTGAGACAGGGGGCGCTGGGGCCAACGTCCTGACTTTC. Translation gives CASSETGGAGANVLTF.

The sample holds a few counts of this clone. The chain has TRBV5-5 and TRBJ2-7; weak D call: TRBD1 (6 bases). Germline loops: CDR1 SGHKS, CDR2 YYEKEE (reference sequence). CDR3 length: 14 amino acids. The V gene lost 1 base and the J gene lost 2 bases, with 10 bases spanning the gap. This CDR3 reads CASSLRAGAYEQYF. The CDR3 DNA reads as TGTGCCAGCAGCTTGCGGGCAGGGGCCTACGAGCAGTACTTC.

This chain links TRBV6-4 with TRBJ2-7; TRBD2 matches at 8 bases. Germline assignment: CDR1 MRHNA and CDR2 SNTAGT. J lost 4 bases, V lost 0 bases, and 8 bases had no gene match. There are 16 residues in the CDR3. Here the CDR3 DNA reads TGTGCCAGCAGTGACTCCAGGGTTAGCGGGGAATACGAGCAGTACTTC. Amino acid sequence: CASSDSRVSGEYEQYF.

The CDR3 region is CASSLEVARRSHEQYF. CDR3 nucleotide sequence: TGTGCCAGCAGCTTAGAGGTAGCTAGGCGGTCCCACGAGCAGTACTTC. The V and J genes are TRBV7-2 and TRBJ2-7, with D uncertain. There are 16 residues in the CDR3. V was clipped by 1 base and J by 5 bases, with 18 bases between them. Germline V lookup: CDR1 SGHTA, CDR2 FQGNSA.

The chain links TRBV30 to TRBJ1-2, with D tentatively TRBD1 (5 bases). This CDR3 region has 14 residues. V was trimmed by 2 bases and J by 2 bases, leaving 12 bases between them. CDR1 and CDR2 from the germline V gene are GTSNPN and SVGIG (reference sequence). The CDR3 reads CAWSPGGWNYGYTF. The DNA for the CDR3 is TGTGCCTGGAGTCCTGGGGGGTGGAACTATGGCTACACCTTC.

The chain is built from TRBV6-6 and TRBJ1-3; D remains unclear. This CDR3 has 14 amino acids. The germline gives CDR1 MNHNY, CDR2 SVGAGI (reference sequence). The V end lost 7 bases, the J end lost 0 bases, and 10 bases lay between the germline ends. CDR3 amino acids: CASKHESSGNTIYF. In DNA form, the CDR3 reads TGTGCCAGCAAACATGAATCCTCTGGAAACACCATATATTTT.

The chain uses TRBV7-2 and TRBJ2-7; 8 bases agree with TRBD1. V gave up 6 bases and J gave up 5 bases; unmatched junction bases: 9. The length of the CDR3 is 14 residues. Germline V gene sequence: CDR1 SGHTA, CDR2 FQGNSA. The chain's CDR3 is CASSYQGALDEQYF. CDR3 coding DNA: TGTGCCAGCAGTTATCAGGGGGCCCTAGACGAGCAGTACTTC.